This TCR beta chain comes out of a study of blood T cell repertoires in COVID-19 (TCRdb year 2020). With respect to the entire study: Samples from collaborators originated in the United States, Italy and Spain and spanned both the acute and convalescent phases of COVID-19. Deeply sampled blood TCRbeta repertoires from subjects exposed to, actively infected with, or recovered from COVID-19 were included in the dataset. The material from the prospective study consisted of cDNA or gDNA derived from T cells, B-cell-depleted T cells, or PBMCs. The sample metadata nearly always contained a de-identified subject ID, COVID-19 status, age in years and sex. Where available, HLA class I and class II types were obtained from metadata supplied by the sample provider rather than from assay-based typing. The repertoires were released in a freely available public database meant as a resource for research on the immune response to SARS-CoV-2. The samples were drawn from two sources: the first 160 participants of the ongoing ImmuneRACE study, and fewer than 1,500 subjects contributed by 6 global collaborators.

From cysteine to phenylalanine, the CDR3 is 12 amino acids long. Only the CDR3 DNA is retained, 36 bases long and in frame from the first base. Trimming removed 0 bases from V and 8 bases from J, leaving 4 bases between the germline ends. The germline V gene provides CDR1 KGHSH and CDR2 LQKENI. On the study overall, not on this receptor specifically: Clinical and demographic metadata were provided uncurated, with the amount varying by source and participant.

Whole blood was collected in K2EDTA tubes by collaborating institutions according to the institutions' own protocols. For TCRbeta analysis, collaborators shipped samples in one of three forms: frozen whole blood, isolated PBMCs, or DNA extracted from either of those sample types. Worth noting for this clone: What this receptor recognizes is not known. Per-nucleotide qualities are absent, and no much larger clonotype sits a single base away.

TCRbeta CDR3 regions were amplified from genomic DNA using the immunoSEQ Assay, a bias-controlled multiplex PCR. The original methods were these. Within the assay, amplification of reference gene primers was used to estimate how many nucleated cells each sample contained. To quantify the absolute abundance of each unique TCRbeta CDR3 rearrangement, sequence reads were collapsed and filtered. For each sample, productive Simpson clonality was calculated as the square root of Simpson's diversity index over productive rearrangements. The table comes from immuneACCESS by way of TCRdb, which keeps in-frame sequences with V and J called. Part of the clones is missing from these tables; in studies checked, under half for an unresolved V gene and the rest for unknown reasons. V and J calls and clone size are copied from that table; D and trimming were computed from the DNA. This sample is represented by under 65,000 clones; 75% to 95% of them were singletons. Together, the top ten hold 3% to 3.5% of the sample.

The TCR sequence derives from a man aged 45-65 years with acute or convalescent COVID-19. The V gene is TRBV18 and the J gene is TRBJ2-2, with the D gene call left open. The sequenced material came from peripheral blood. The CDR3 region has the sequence CASSPPGGELFF. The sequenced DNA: TGTGCCAGCTCACCACCCGGTGGGGAGCTGTTTTTT.